This TCR beta chain was found in a study of T cell responses to AZD1222 COVID-19 vaccine. Study observations and caveats: CD4 TCRs covered the whole spike, strongest at regions 160-218 and 743-854. Sampling that yielded the repertoires occurred only after the peak T cell response. Reportedly, nearly half of unique spike TCRs recognized epitopes outside B.1.351/B.1.1.7 mutations.

Comments on this clone: Antigen unknown.

TCRdb's table, derived via immunoSEQ multiplex PCR, lists solely in-frame clones and lacks some. The data contain approximately 140,000 clones, approximately 90% of them singletons. Some second doses came at about 4 weeks and others at about 12 weeks; these were pooled. Trimming pared 4 bases from V and 1 base from J, leaving 11 bases between. The CDR3 totals 14 residues. Germline values: CDR1 SGDLS, CDR2 YYNGEE. This rearrangement joins TRBV9 to TRBJ2-5; the D is unclear. The receptor was isolated from an adult who received the AZD1222 COVID-19 vaccine. Specimen: peripheral blood, collected 28 days after the second AZD1222 dose. Here the CDR3 DNA reads TGTGCCAGCAGCCCGACACCCGGCCAAGAGACCCAGTACTTC. Its protein is CASSPTPGQETQYF.